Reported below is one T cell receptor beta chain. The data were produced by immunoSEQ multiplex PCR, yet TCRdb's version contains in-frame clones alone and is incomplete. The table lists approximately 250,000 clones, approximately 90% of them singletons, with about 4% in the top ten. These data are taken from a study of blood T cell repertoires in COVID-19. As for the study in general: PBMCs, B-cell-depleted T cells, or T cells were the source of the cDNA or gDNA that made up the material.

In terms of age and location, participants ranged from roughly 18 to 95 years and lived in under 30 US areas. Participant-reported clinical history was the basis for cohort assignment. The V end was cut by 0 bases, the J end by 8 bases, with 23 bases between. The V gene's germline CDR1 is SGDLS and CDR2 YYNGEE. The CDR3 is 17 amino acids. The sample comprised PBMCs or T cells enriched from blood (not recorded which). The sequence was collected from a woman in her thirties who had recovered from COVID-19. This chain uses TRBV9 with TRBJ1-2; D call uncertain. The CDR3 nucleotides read TGTGCCAGCAGCGTAGACGTGGGCAGCTACCTTCTGGGCGGCTACACCTTC. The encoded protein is CASSVDVGSYLLGGYTF.